The next 17 T cell receptor beta chains were all read from a single sample in a study of spatial heterogeneity in lung cancer. In TCRdb, the 5' RACE reads were re-called with MiXCR into one record per CDR3 protein. The data contain over 50,000 distinct CDR3 sequences, about 6.6% of them singletons. Time point described: sample taken at primary tumor resection. Sample: PBMCs, taken at surgery. The receptor set was obtained from a female donor with early-stage non-small cell lung cancer.

V and J are TRBV7-2 and TRBJ1-5; D is perhaps TRBD1 (6 bases). Germline values: CDR1 SGHTA, CDR2 FQGNSA. V was pared by 3 bases and J by 1 base, with 7 bases between. The CDR3 totals 14 residues. The CDR3 is CASSFQGSNQPQHF. DNA of the CDR3: TGTGCCAGCAGCTTTCAGGGGAGCAATCAGCCCCAGCATTTT.

The V gene is TRBV11-2, the J gene TRBJ2-3; TRBD2 aligns across 10 bases. Germline V gene data show CDR1 as SGHAT and CDR2 as FQNNGV. This CDR3 is built from 18 residues. After removal of 3 bases from V and 0 bases from J, the junction contained 9 bases not matched to a gene. CDR3 sequence reads: CASSLRAGGAPSTDTQYF. The CDR3 DNA follows: TGTGCCAGCAGCTTGCGAGCGGGGGGGGCCCCCAGCACAGATACGCAGTATTTT.

This clonotype was seen many times. J is TRBJ1-1 and V is TRBV12-3 or TRBV12-4; no definite D call. The CDR3 is 13 residues long. Trimming shortened V by 6 bases and J by 6 bases, and 14 bases separated the two germline ends. The CDR3 spells CASSQRDGAEAFF. In DNA, the CDR3 is TGTGCCAGCAGCCAAAGGGATGGCGCTGAAGCTTTCTTT.

In its sample, this clonotype was seen many times. The chain couples TRBV7-9 to TRBJ1-4, with D perhaps matching TRBD1 (6 bases). The germline CDR1 and CDR2 sequences are SEHNR and FQNEAQ (reference sequence). Between the trimmed V and J ends, which lost 5 bases and 8 bases, there was a span of 12 bases. The CDR3 length is 13 residues. The CDR3 here is CASSPGQPEKLFF. The CDR3 nucleotides are TGTGCCAGCAGCCCCGGACAGCCCGAAAAACTGTTTTTT.

At least ten counts were recorded for this clonotype. The chain recombines TRBV20-1 with TRBJ2-7; 13 nucleotides line up with TRBD2. The germline V gene encodes CDR1 DFQATT and CDR2 SNEGSKA (reference sequence). This CDR3 is 14 amino acids long. V dropped 5 bases and J dropped 3; count of bases not matched to a gene: 4. The CDR3 DNA sequence: TGCAGTGCTCCACTAGCGGGAGGGGTCTACGAGCAGTACTTC. Translation: CSAPLAGGVYEQYF.

This clonotype was seen at least ten times. The gene calls are TRBV7-2 and TRBJ2-5, with 7 bases aligning to TRBD1. The CDR3 has 14 amino acids. The ends lost 1 base at V and 2 bases at J; junction bases unmatched: 1. Germline loops: CDR1 SGHTA, CDR2 FQGNSA. Here the CDR3 DNA reads TGTGCCAGCAGCTTAGGCAGGGGGCAAGAGACCCAGTACTTC. Its translation: CASSLGRGQETQYF.

This chain links TRBV24-1 with TRBJ1-1, with no clear D. V dropped 4 bases and J dropped 5 bases, with 16 bases sitting between them. The CDR3 spans 15 residues. From germline, CDR1 is KGHDR and CDR2 SFDVKD. CDR3 sequence reads: CATSDLSTGGTEAFF. The CDR3 DNA reads as TGTGCCACCAGTGACCTCTCGACGGGCGGAACTGAAGCTTTCTTT.

The sample holds a few counts of this clonotype. The chain uses TRBV2 and TRBJ2-1; no firm D call. Trimming took 1 base from V and 4 from J, leaving 11 bases between them. The V gene's germline CDR1 is SNHLY and CDR2 FYNNEI. The CDR3 spans 15 residues. CDR3 nucleotide sequence: TGTGCCAGCAGTGAAGGACCCGGTGGTTACAATGAGCAGTTCTTC. Translated: CASSEGPGGYNEQFF.

Concerning this clonotype: A clone one base away is much larger, so this may be a read error. The chain joins TRBV10-3 to TRBJ2-7; D remains unclear. Per germline, CDR1 ENHRY and CDR2 SYGVKD. The CDR3 runs to 12 residues. The CDR3 loop is CTISEDSYEQYF. CDR3 nucleotides: TGTACCATCAGTGAGGACTCCTACGAGCAGTACTTC.

There are many counts of this clonotype. The chain recombines TRBV28 with TRBJ1-1; 8 bases agree with TRBD1. The ends lost 1 base at V and 5 bases at J; junction bases unmatched: 3. The CDR3 sequence is 14 residues long. The germline V gene encodes CDR1 MDHEN and CDR2 SYDVKM. The CDR3 bases are TGTGCCAGCAGTTTATCAGGGGGCGCGACTGAAGCTTTCTTT. Translating gives CASSLSGGATEAFF.

This clonotype was seen repeatedly, ten times or more. Here the CDR3 reads CATSGRDRGLNEQFF. CDR3 sequence (DNA): TGTGCCACCAGTGGTCGGGACAGGGGACTCAATGAGCAGTTCTTC. This sequence joins TRBV24-1 and TRBJ2-1, with 10 positions matching TRBD1. CDR3 size: 15 residues. V was pared by 5 bases and J by 6 bases, with 6 bases of the junction left unmatched. CDR1 KGHDR and CDR2 SFDVKD come from the germline V gene.

This rearrangement joins TRBV29-1 to TRBJ1-2; no reliable D call. The CDR3 totals 14 residues. Trimming left V 5 bases short and J 1 base short, with 14 bases between. Germline CDR1 and CDR2: SQVTM and ANQGSEA. CDR3 DNA sequence: TGCAGCGTTTCAGTGTTTGGGCTTAACTATGGCTACACCTTC. It encodes CSVSVFGLNYGYTF.

Ten or more counts support this clonotype. This sequence joins TRBV7-9 and TRBJ2-1; D is undetermined. The V gene's germline CDR1 is SEHNR and CDR2 FQNEAQ (reference sequence). Trimming stripped 5 bases from V and 10 bases from J, with 15 bases between. This CDR3 region has 13 residues. The CDR3 region is CASSPTLAPEQFF. CDR3 DNA: TGTGCCAGCAGCCCCACGTTGGCCCCCGAGCAGTTCTTC.

This clonotype has only a few counts. V and J are TRBV25-1 and TRBJ2-2, with D unclear. V was trimmed by 5 bases and J by 2 bases, leaving 9 bases between them. Germline V gene lookup returns CDR1 MGHDK and CDR2 SYGVNS. The CDR3 contains 14 residues. CDR3 sequence (DNA): TGTGCCAGCAGTTCAACAGTTAACACCGGGGAGCTGTTTTTT. Amino acids: CASSSTVNTGELFF.

This clonotype was detected only a few times. The chain uses TRBV7-9 and TRBJ1-3; unclear D gene. Germline V gene sequence: CDR1 SEHNR, CDR2 FQNEAQ (reference sequence). This CDR3 is 13 amino acids long. V was pared by 6 bases and J by 3 bases, with 9 bases between. The CDR3 coding sequence is TGTGCCAGCAGTCTGCGTCTTGGAAACACCATATATTTT. This encodes CASSLRLGNTIYF.

Many counts were recorded for this clonotype. This chain connects TRBV20-1 to TRBJ1-5, with D unclear. This CDR3 comprises 13 residues. Germline V gene data show CDR1 as DFQATT and CDR2 as SNEGSKA (reference sequence). V was cut by 5 bases and J by 6 bases, with 14 bases left in between. CDR3 sequence: CSAGGLEGQPQHF. The CDR3 DNA is TGCAGTGCTGGTGGACTTGAGGGTCAGCCCCAGCATTTT.

This clonotype was seen only a few times. V and J are TRBV25-1 and TRBJ2-1; 9 bases agree with TRBD1. The CDR3 extends over 16 amino acids. J gave up 6 bases and V 1 base, and 7 bases lay outside the gene matches. CDR1 is MGHDK and CDR2 is SYGVNS in the germline V gene. CDR3 nucleotides: TGTGCCAGCAGTGAATGGACCGGGACAGGGCCCAATGAGCAGTTCTTC. Protein sequence: CASSEWTGTGPNEQFF.